These 31 T cell receptor beta chains originate from one sample sequenced in a study of T cell responses to AZD1222 COVID-19 vaccine (dated by TCRdb to about 2021). To prepare the library, the immunoSEQ multiplex PCR assay was applied. Entries here come from immuneACCESS through TCRdb and include only in-frame sequences with V and J called. Some clones fail to appear in such tables; in the studies checked, an unresolved V gene covers under half of the shortfall, and the cause of the remainder is unknown. The sample table records roughly 150,000 clones; roughly 90% of these occur just once. The biggest ten clones account for about 1.6% of the sample. Sample time point, as interpreted from the label and publication: about 28 days (+/-7) after the second vaccine dose. Sequencing used peripheral blood, obtained 28 days after the second AZD1222 dose. These receptors were obtained from an adult who received the AZD1222 COVID-19 vaccine.

The CDR3 coding sequence is TGTGCCAGCAGTCGCCAGACTAGCCCAAGCACAGATACGCAGTATTTT. Protein sequence: CASSRQTSPSTDTQYF. The chain has TRBV6-2 or TRBV6-3 and TRBJ2-3; TRBD2 matches at 7 bases. This CDR3 is built from 16 residues. Trimming took 5 bases from V and 0 from J; bases not matched to a gene: 8. CDR1 is MNHEY, CDR2 SVGEGT, per germline.

The V and J genes are TRBV5-1 and TRBJ2-7; 10 bases match TRBD2. V shed 4 bases, J shed 4 bases, and the junction held 5 bases outside the gene matches. The V gene's germline CDR1 is SGHRS and CDR2 YFSETQ. The CDR3 spans 14 residues. CDR3 protein: CASSATSGLYEQYF. CDR3 bases: TGCGCCAGCAGCGCGACTAGCGGGCTGTACGAGCAGTACTTC.

The rearrangement joins TRBV5-1 to TRBJ2-3, with D tentatively TRBD2 (6 bases). Trimming removed 1 base at V and 2 bases at J, with 20 bases between. CDR3 size: 18 residues. Germline V gene data show CDR1 as SGHRS and CDR2 as YFSETQ. The CDR3 reads CASSLRLGGTFDTDTQYF. CDR3 nucleotides: TGCGCCAGCAGCTTGCGGCTGGGGGGAACCTTTGACACAGATACGCAGTATTTT. Full variable domain (rest looked up from reference TRBV5-1 and TRBJ2-3): KAGVTQTPRYLIKTRGQQVTLSCSPISGHRSVSWYQQTPGQGLQFLFEYFSETQRNKGNFPGRFSGRQFSNSRSEMNVSTLELGDSALYLCASSLRLGGTFDTDTQYFGPGTRLTVL.

V gene TRBV27 combines with J gene TRBJ1-4; weak D call: TRBD1 (6 bases). CDR3 size: 17 residues. The germline V gene has CDR1 MNHEY and CDR2 SMNVEV (reference sequence). V lost 3 bases to trimming and J lost 6 bases, with 20 bases between them. The CDR3 region is CASSLAGVSPFDEKLFF. The CDR3 DNA reads TGTGCCAGCAGTTTGGCAGGGGTCTCCCCATTCGATGAAAAACTGTTTTTT.

J is TRBJ1-2 and V is TRBV28; possibly TRBD1 for D (6 bases). V lost 5 bases to trimming and J lost 7 bases, with 14 bases between them. Germline CDR1 reads MDHEN; CDR2 reads SYDVKM. The CDR3 is 13 amino acids. CDR3 coding DNA: TGTGCCAGCAGTCCCGACAGGACTAGTGGCTACACCTTC. It specifies CASSPDRTSGYTF.

The chain recombines TRBV4-1 with TRBJ2-4, with 7 bases matching TRBD1. Looked up from germline, CDR1 is MGHRA and CDR2 is YSYEKL. V dropped 3 bases and J dropped 0; count of bases not matched to a gene: 5. There are 16 residues in the CDR3. CDR3 bases: TGCGCCAGCAGCCACGGCAGGGGGTTAGCCAAAAACATTCAGTACTTC. Its protein product is CASSHGRGLAKNIQYF.

The V gene is TRBV7-9, the J gene TRBJ2-7; 10 bases align to TRBD2. The CDR3 sequence is 12 residues long. The V gene's germline CDR1 is SEHNR and CDR2 FQNEAQ (reference sequence). The CDR3 here is CVSGGVEYEQYF. For the CDR3, the DNA is TGTGTAAGCGGGGGGGTTGAGTACGAGCAGTACTTC.

This clone was observed a single time. The chain couples TRBV5-4 to TRBJ1-2; 7 nucleotides line up with TRBD1. This CDR3 has 13 residues. CDR1 and CDR2 from the germline V gene are SGHNT and YYREEE (reference sequence). Losses at the gene ends were 5 bases for V and 3 bases for J; bases not matched to a gene: 4. The CDR3 nucleotides are TGTGCCAGCAGAGCAGGGGGAGACTATGGCTACACCTTC. Translation: CASRAGGDYGYTF.

V and J are TRBV6-1 and TRBJ1-6; D unresolved. The V gene lost 0 bases and the J gene lost 2 bases, with 8 bases spanning the gap. Germline V gives CDR1 MNHNS, CDR2 SASEGT. The CDR3 consists of 16 residues. DNA for the CDR3: TGTGCCAGCAGTGAAGCGCGAGGGACCTATAATTCACCCCTCCACTTT. As protein: CASSEARGTYNSPLHF.

This clone appeared once. The CDR3 sequence: CASSTLAVELNEQFF. The CDR3 DNA is TGTGCCAGTAGTACGCTAGCGGTCGAACTCAATGAGCAGTTCTTC. This chain connects TRBV19 to TRBJ2-1; 7 positions agree with TRBD2. Losses at the gene ends were 4 bases for V and 6 bases for J; bases not matched to a gene: 9. Germline lookup yields CDR1 LNHDA and CDR2 SQIVND (reference sequence). This CDR3 contains 15 residues.

The CDR3 region has the DNA TGCGCCAGCAGCCCAGGACAGGGTACGAGCTCCTACAATGAGCAGTTCTTC. Its protein is CASSPGQGTSSYNEQFF. J is TRBJ2-1 and V is TRBV5-1; 8 bases align to TRBD1. V gave up 4 bases and J gave up 0 bases; unmatched junction bases: 9. There are 17 residues in the CDR3. Per germline, CDR1 SGHRS and CDR2 YFSETQ.

The V and J genes are TRBV11-2 and TRBJ2-5; unclear D gene. This CDR3 has 15 amino acids. V was clipped by 4 bases and J by 2 bases, with 14 bases between them. Germline CDR1 and CDR2: SGHAT and FQNNGV. DNA of the CDR3: TGTGCCAGCAGCTGGCGAGATATTCTGCAAGAGACCCAGTACTTC. Encoded protein: CASSWRDILQETQYF.

This chain links TRBV15 with TRBJ2-1, with 7 bases matching TRBD1. This CDR3 region has 18 residues. V was clipped by 0 bases and J by 5 bases; unmatched bases: 13. The germline V gene encodes CDR1 LNHNV and CDR2 YYDKDF (reference sequence). The chain's CDR3 is CATSRDQGVAGRNNEQFF. The CDR3 DNA reads TGTGCCACCAGCAGAGATCAGGGGGTGGCTGGGCGGAACAATGAGCAGTTCTTC.

The chain combines TRBV2 with TRBJ2-7; the D is unclear. V was clipped by 9 bases and J by 2 bases, with 11 bases between them. CDR3 length equals 12 residues. The germline V gene encodes CDR1 SNHLY and CDR2 FYNNEI. The DNA of the CDR3 is TGTGCCAGTAGCCGGGCCCCCTACGAGCAGTACTTC. This gives the protein CASSRAPYEQYF.

The chain is built from TRBV29-1 and TRBJ1-2; 7 bases fit TRBD1. Germline CDR1 is SQVTM and CDR2 is ANQGSEA. The CDR3 runs 12 residues. The V and J ends lost 6 bases and 4 bases, in that order; junction bases with no gene match: 5. In nucleotides, the CDR3 is TGCAGCGTCGGGACAGAATTCTATGGCTACACCTTC. Protein product: CSVGTEFYGYTF.

In its sample, this clone was seen once. The chain recombines TRBV4-1 with TRBJ2-3, with 8 bases lining up with TRBD2. The CDR3 has 18 amino acids. V trimming: 4 bases; J trimming: 0 bases; junction bases outside the gene matches: 12. Germline V gives CDR1 MGHRA, CDR2 YSYEKL. The CDR3 reads CASSPSRVSGVSTDTQYF. The CDR3 DNA reads as TGCGCCAGCAGCCCCTCAAGGGTTAGCGGGGTTAGCACAGATACGCAGTATTTT.

The chain recombines TRBV12-3 or TRBV12-4 with TRBJ1-2; D is ambiguous. This CDR3 has 12 amino acids. Trimming removed 5 bases from V and 6 bases from J, with 10 bases in between. The CDR3 DNA sequence: TGTGCCAGCAGTGACGGGTGGGATGGCTACACCTTC. Residues: CASSDGWDGYTF.

The chain has TRBV28 and TRBJ2-7, with a weak D call TRBD2 (5 bases). The CDR3 loop spans 14 amino acids. The germline V and J ends were trimmed by 4 bases and 9 bases, with 19 bases remaining between them. The germline V gene has CDR1 MDHEN and CDR2 SYDVKM. The CDR3 is CASSSTRISVGQYF. Here the CDR3 DNA reads TGTGCCAGCAGTTCCACTAGGATTTCGGTCGGGCAGTACTTC. Drawing the rest from reference TRBV28 and TRBJ2-7, the complete variable domain is DVKVTQSSRYLVKRTGEKVFLECVQDMDHENMFWYRQDPGLGLRLIYFSYDVKMKEKGDIPEGYSVSREKKERFSLILESASTNQTSMYLCASSSTRISVGQYFGPGTRLTVT.

The chain joins TRBV27 to TRBJ1-3, with 12 nucleotides matching TRBD1. The CDR3 loop spans 14 amino acids. Germline values: CDR1 MNHEY, CDR2 SMNVEV (reference sequence). The V segment lost 6 bases and the J segment 5 bases; nucleotides outside the gene matches: 2. The CDR3 sequence is CASRGQGARNTIYF. The CDR3 DNA follows: TGTGCCAGCAGGGGACAGGGGGCACGAAACACCATATATTTT.

This CDR3 reads CASSRKSDGEKLFF. CDR3 coding DNA: TGTGCCAGCAGCCGAAAGAGCGACGGCGAAAAACTGTTTTTT. The chain combines TRBV3-1 (or the pseudogene TRBV3-2) with TRBJ1-4; D ambiguous. This CDR3 contains 14 residues. Trimming removed 4 bases at V and 8 bases at J, with 14 bases between. From germline, CDR1 is LGHDT and CDR2 YNNKEL (reference sequence).

This CDR3 reads CASSKVSGRRGNEQFF. The CDR3 DNA follows: TGTGCCAGCAGCAAGGTTAGCGGGAGGAGGGGCAATGAGCAGTTCTTC. The chain links TRBV21-1 to TRBJ2-1; the D call in the table, TRBD2, was not verified against the DNA. TRBV21-1 is recorded as a pseudogene. This CDR3 has 16 residues.

The genes are TRBV27 and TRBJ2-1, with TRBD1 identical over 9 bases. In germline, CDR1 is MNHEY, CDR2 SMNVEV (reference sequence). J gave up 9 bases and V 6 bases, and 9 bases lay outside the gene matches. The CDR3 is made up of 14 amino acids. CDR3 nucleotides: TGTGCCAGCAGAAGGACAGGGGCTTTTGGTGAGCAGTTCTTC. This codes for CASRRTGAFGEQFF.

The chain carries TRBV19 and TRBJ2-1, with 15 nucleotides matching TRBD2. Germline CDR1 and CDR2: LNHDA and SQIVND (reference sequence). Losses at the gene ends were 7 bases for V and 7 bases for J; bases not matched to a gene: 5. CDR3 length equals 15 residues. The CDR3 DNA reads as TGTGCCAGTACCCTGGGACTAGCGGGGGGTAATGAGCAGTTCTTC. It yields the protein CASTLGLAGGNEQFF.

The chain links TRBV4-2 to TRBJ1-2, with a possible D match to TRBD1 (5 bases). Germline-derived CDR1 and CDR2 are LGHNA and YNFKEQ. This CDR3 comprises 14 residues. Trimming took 5 bases from V and 6 from J, leaving 16 bases between them. CDR3 coding DNA: TGTGCCAGCAGCTTGGGCAGGGCCTACGATGGCTACACCTTC. Translating it yields CASSLGRAYDGYTF.

This clone was counted only a few times. This chain links TRBV4-2 with TRBJ1-2; D remains unclear. CDR1 LGHNA and CDR2 YNFKEQ come from the germline V gene. Trimming cost V 0 bases and J 2 bases, with 13 bases left between them. There are 16 residues in the CDR3. The chain's CDR3 is CASSQDTDLLNYGYTF. The CDR3 DNA is TGTGCCAGCAGCCAAGACACGGACCTACTAAACTATGGCTACACCTTC.

This chain connects TRBV14 to TRBJ1-4, with a tentative D call TRBD1 (6 bases). Germline CDR1 SGHDN, CDR2 FVKESK. This CDR3 has 15 residues. The V end was cut by 4 bases, the J end by 8 bases, with 17 bases between. The CDR3 DNA follows: TGTGCCAGCAGCCTCAAGGGGGGCTTAAGGGAAAAACTGTTTTTT. It yields the protein CASSLKGGLREKLFF. Complete variable domain (other parts from reference TRBV14 and TRBJ1-4): EAGVTQFPSHSVIEKGQTVTLRCDPISGHDNLYWYRRVMGKEIKFLLHFVKESKQDESGMPNNRFLAERTGGTYSTLKVQPAELEDSGVYFCASSLKGGLREKLFFGSGTQLSVL.

This sequence joins TRBV11-2 and TRBJ1-5; perhaps TRBD1 as D (6 bases). Germline-derived CDR1 and CDR2 are SGHAT and FQNNGV. Trimming cost V 0 bases and J 4 bases, with 16 bases left between them. This CDR3 has 17 residues. CDR3 sequence (DNA): TGTGCCAGCAGCTTAGATCAGCAGGGGAGAATTAATCAGCCCCAGCATTTT. The encoded protein is CASSLDQQGRINQPQHF.

The chain uses TRBV4-1 and TRBJ2-5; 8 nucleotides agree with TRBD1. Germline values: CDR1 MGHRA, CDR2 YSYEKL. With V trimmed by 3 bases and J by 5 bases, 8 bases remained unmatched. The CDR3 is 15 residues long. CDR3 amino acids: CASSHSTGARETQYF. The CDR3 nucleotides are TGCGCCAGCAGCCACTCGACAGGGGCGCGGGAGACCCAGTACTTC.

The rearrangement uses TRBV29-1 and TRBJ2-1; no definite D call. The CDR3 length is 11 residues. V was shortened by 6 bases and J by 3 bases, with 6 bases between the two germline ends. Germline V gives CDR1 SQVTM, CDR2 ANQGSEA. The CDR3 protein is CSVRHYNEQFF. The CDR3 coding sequence is TGCAGCGTCCGGCACTACAATGAGCAGTTCTTC.

The chain has TRBV9 and TRBJ2-1, with 10 bases identical to TRBD2. The CDR3 spans 15 residues. Losses at the gene ends were 4 bases for V and 8 bases for J; bases not matched to a gene: 9. Germline-derived CDR1 and CDR2 are SGDLS and YYNGEE. CDR3 in amino acids: CASSPDGLAGDEQFF. The CDR3 region has the DNA TGTGCCAGCAGCCCCGATGGGCTAGCGGGAGATGAGCAGTTCTTC. Supplemented by reference TRBV9 and TRBJ2-1, the full variable domain reads DSGVTQTPKHLITATGQRVTLRCSPRSGDLSVYWYQQSLDQGLQFLIQYYNGEERAKGNILERFSAQQFPDLHSELNLSSLELGDSALYFCASSPDGLAGDEQFFGPGTRLTVL.

The chain combines TRBV30 with TRBJ2-1; D remains ambiguous. The CDR3 runs 16 residues. V gave up 2 bases and J gave up 0 bases, with 14 bases separating them. The germline V gene encodes CDR1 GTSNPN and CDR2 SVGIG (reference sequence). CDR3: CAWSLTLVSSYNEQFF. CDR3 nucleotide sequence: TGTGCCTGGAGTCTTACCCTAGTAAGCTCCTACAATGAGCAGTTCTTC.